A single sample gave rise to the 31 T cell receptor beta chains below, sequenced in a study of graft-versus-host responses after intestinal transplantation. The table came from immunoSEQ multiplex PCR; TCRdb's copy has only in-frame clones and leaves some out. The sample consists of about 120,000 clones, roughly 93% of them appearing once. These receptors are not linked to any known antigen. The sample was unstimulated CD4+ T cells sorted from spleen or lymph node cells, taken before intestinal transplant. The receptors originated from a human donor who received an intestinal transplant.

The chain uses TRBV7-2 and TRBJ1-4; D not resolved. This CDR3 has 17 amino acids. Trimming removed 1 base at V and 6 bases at J, with 18 bases between. Germline V CDR1 and CDR2: SGHTA, FQGNSA. CDR3 coding DNA: TGTGCCAGCAGCTTAGACCCCTTTCTGATAACCTATGAAAAACTGTTTTTT. Protein sequence: CASSLDPFLITYEKLFF.

Concerning this clone itself: Its ends do not fully match the called genes, so a read error is possible. The chain combines TRBV7-9 with TRBJ1-1; TRBD1 might be the D (5 bases). The CDR3 length is 11 residues. Germline V CDR1 and CDR2: SEHNR, FQNEAQ (reference sequence). The CDR3 region is CASSLARAAFF. Here the CDR3 DNA reads TGTGCCAGCAGTTTAGCCAGGGCGGCTTTCTTT.

The genes are TRBV7-6 and TRBJ2-2; 7 bases are a match to TRBD2. The ends lost 5 bases at V and 0 bases at J; junction bases unmatched: 6. CDR1 and CDR2 (germline): SGHVS, FNYEAQ. This CDR3 has 16 amino acids. DNA for the CDR3: TGTGCCAGCAGCCAAACCGGGACTACGAACACCGGGGAGCTGTTTTTT. Residues: CASSQTGTTNTGELFF.

CDR3 in DNA: TGTGCCAGCAGTTTAAGGGGCAATCAGCCCCAGCATTTT. Its translation is CASSLRGNQPQHF. The chain carries TRBV27 and TRBJ1-5; D is ambiguous. V lost 2 bases and J 2 bases, leaving 4 bases between the germline ends. Germline lookup yields CDR1 MNHEY and CDR2 SMNVEV (reference sequence). The length of the CDR3 is 13 residues.

The V and J genes are TRBV6-1 and TRBJ2-3, with D unclear. The V gene's germline CDR1 is MNHNS and CDR2 SASEGT. V lost 4 bases and J lost 1, with 12 bases in between. The CDR3 runs 15 residues. CDR3 in amino acids: CASSVLGGGTDTQYF. CDR3 bases: TGTGCCAGCAGTGTCCTTGGTGGTGGCACAGATACGCAGTATTTT.

The chain employs TRBV28 and TRBJ2-2; 12 bases are a match to TRBD2. From germline, CDR1 is MDHEN and CDR2 SYDVKM. V was pared by 4 bases and J by 7 bases, with 4 bases of the junction left unmatched. The CDR3 has 15 residues. CDR3 in DNA: TGTGCCAGCAGTTCGCCTAGCGGGAGGGGCGGGGAGCTGTTTTTT. Its translation is CASSSPSGRGGELFF. The full variable domain, rest sourced from reference TRBV28 and TRBJ2-2, is DVKVTQSSRYLVKRTGEKVFLECVQDMDHENMFWYRQDPGLGLRLIYFSYDVKMKEKGDIPEGYSVSREKKERFSLILESASTNQTSMYLCASSSPSGRGGELFFGEGSRLTVL.

The V and J genes are TRBV6-5 and TRBJ2-5; the D is unclear. Germline V CDR1 and CDR2: MNHEY, SVGAGI. Trimming removed 4 bases from V and 5 bases from J, with 11 bases in between. CDR3 length: 13 residues. The CDR3 DNA sequence: TGTGCCAGCAGTTCTGGGGTCCGGGAGACCCAGTACTTC. Translation: CASSSGVRETQYF.

In DNA, the CDR3 is TGTGCCAGCAGCCGTATACAGGGAAGGGACACTGAAGCTTTCTTT. Encoded protein: CASSRIQGRDTEAFF. The genes are TRBV7-8 and TRBJ1-1; D perhaps matches TRBD1 (6 bases). V dropped 5 bases and J dropped 3 bases, with 16 bases sitting between them. Germline values: CDR1 SGHVS, CDR2 FQNEAQ. This CDR3 spans 15 amino acids.

This clone has more than one count but fewer than ten. The DNA for the CDR3 is TGTGCCAGCAACGACAGGGCTGAAGCTTTCTTT. This gives the protein CASNDRAEAFF. The chain uses TRBV6-1 and TRBJ1-1, with TRBD1 matching 7 bases. The V gene end was trimmed by 7 bases and the J gene end by 6 bases; junction bases not matched to a gene: 2. This CDR3 is 11 amino acids long. The V gene's germline CDR1 is MNHNS and CDR2 SASEGT.

V gene TRBV7-8 combines with J gene TRBJ1-2; D gene ambiguous. Per germline, CDR1 SGHVS and CDR2 FQNEAQ. Trimming removed 5 bases from V and 4 bases from J, with 14 bases in between. This CDR3 has 14 residues. CDR3 loop: CASSPRRESYGYTF. In DNA, the CDR3 is TGTGCCAGCAGCCCACGACGGGAGTCCTATGGCTACACCTTC.

The chain couples TRBV18 to TRBJ2-7; 10 nucleotides agree with TRBD2. Trimming removed 4 bases from V and 3 bases from J; junction bases left unmatched: 6. The CDR3 runs to 15 residues. Germline lookup yields CDR1 KGHSH and CDR2 LQKENI. CDR3 bases: TGTGCCAGCTCACTCTTAGCGGGAGGACGCTACGAGCAGTACTTC. Translation gives CASSLLAGGRYEQYF.

The rearrangement links TRBV5-1 to TRBJ2-1; TRBD2 agrees at 7 bases. This CDR3 spans 12 amino acids. The J segment lost 6 bases and the V segment lost 5 bases, leaving 2 bases of the junction unmatched. CDR1 and CDR2 from the germline V gene are SGHRS and YFSETQ. The CDR3, as DNA: TGCGCCAGCAGGGGAGGGCGCAATGAGCAGTTCTTC. Translated, it gives CASRGGRNEQFF. Full variable domain (outside the CDR3, taken from reference TRBV5-1 and TRBJ2-1): KAGVTQTPRYLIKTRGQQVTLSCSPISGHRSVSWYQQTPGQGLQFLFEYFSETQRNKGNFPGRFSGRQFSNSRSEMNVSTLELGDSALYLCASRGGRNEQFFGPGTRLTVL.

CDR3 residues: CASSATGRQAEAFF. CDR3 nucleotide sequence: TGTGCCAGCTCAGCGACAGGGCGCCAGGCTGAAGCTTTCTTT. This rearrangement joins TRBV18 to TRBJ1-1; TRBD1 agrees at 7 bases. Germline V gene sequence: CDR1 KGHSH, CDR2 LQKENI. This CDR3 spans 14 amino acids. Trimming at V came to 5 bases and at J to 6 bases, leaving 9 bases not matched to a gene. The variable domain in full, with the rest retrieved from reference TRBV18 and TRBJ1-1, is NAGVMQNPRHLVRRRGQEARLRCSPMKGHSHVYWYRQLPEEGLKFMVYLQKENIIDESGMPKERFSAEFPKEGPSILRIQQVVRGDSAAYFCASSATGRQAEAFFGQGTRLTVV.

This sequence joins TRBV27 and TRBJ1-1; the D is unclear. CDR3 length: 15 amino acids. V gave up 6 bases and J gave up 5 bases, with 19 bases separating them. The germline CDR1 and CDR2 sequences are MNHEY and SMNVEV (reference sequence). CDR3 protein: CASSPRTARLTEAFF. The CDR3 DNA sequence: TGTGCCAGCAGCCCCCGTACAGCCAGACTGACTGAAGCTTTCTTT.

The chain carries TRBV6-4 and TRBJ2-7; possible D gene TRBD2, 6 bases. Germline V gives CDR1 MRHNA, CDR2 SNTAGT. V was clipped by 3 bases and J by 0 bases, with 12 bases between them. This CDR3 spans 15 amino acids. In DNA, the CDR3 is TGTGCCAGCAGTGAATATAGCGGAAACTCCTACGAGCAGTACTTC. It specifies CASSEYSGNSYEQYF.

The chain is built from TRBV6-6 and TRBJ2-7, with 9 positions matching TRBD1. With V trimmed by 5 bases and J by 4 bases, 6 bases remained unmatched. The length of the CDR3 is 14 residues. Germline CDR1 is MNHNY and CDR2 is SVGAGI (reference sequence). The CDR3 spells CASSPPGQGYEQYF. The DNA of the CDR3 is TGTGCCAGCAGTCCACCGGGACAGGGATACGAGCAGTACTTC.

This clone has just one count. The J gene is TRBJ2-7, the V gene TRBV14; 8 bases agree with TRBD1. The germline CDR1 and CDR2 sequences are SGHDN and FVKESK. V was clipped by 1 base and J by 2 bases; unmatched bases: 10. This CDR3 has 17 residues. The CDR3 DNA sequence: TGTGCCAGCAGCCAAGCCCGGACAGGGTTAGTGGCCTACGAGCAGTACTTC. It specifies CASSQARTGLVAYEQYF.

The chain has TRBV7-9 and TRBJ2-1; a possible D gene is TRBD2 (7 bases). This CDR3 is 12 amino acids long. Germline CDR1 SEHNR, CDR2 FQNEAQ (reference sequence). The CDR3 is CAAGERESEQFF. The CDR3 nucleotides are TGTGCAGCAGGGGAGCGGGAAAGTGAGCAGTTCTTC.

The rearrangement links TRBV7-2 to TRBJ1-2, with TRBD1 identical over 8 bases. CDR3 size: 14 residues. V trimming: 0 bases; J trimming: 4 bases; junction bases outside the gene matches: 1. Germline CDR1 reads SGHTA; CDR2 reads FQGNSA. CDR3 sequence (DNA): TGTGCCAGCAGCTTAGCCGGGACAGGCTATGGCTACACCTTC. Amino acid sequence: CASSLAGTGYGYTF.

This clone is a singleton in its sample. J is TRBJ1-5 and V is TRBV30; D not certain. V was trimmed by 0 bases and J by 4 bases, leaving 10 bases between them. Germline loops: CDR1 GTSNPN, CDR2 SVGIG (reference sequence). The CDR3 is 14 residues long. This CDR3 reads CAWSVQKANQPQHF. CDR3 sequence (DNA): TGTGCCTGGAGTGTACAAAAAGCTAATCAGCCCCAGCATTTT.

This clone was detected only a few times. The rearrangement links TRBV5-6 to TRBJ2-7; TRBD1 agrees at 9 bases. J lost 3 bases, V lost 4 bases, and 5 bases had no gene match. This CDR3 region has 14 residues. Germline V gene lookup returns CDR1 SGHDT and CDR2 YYEEEE. CDR3 protein: CASSGTGTIYEQYF. The CDR3 DNA is TGTGCCAGCAGCGGGACAGGGACGATCTACGAGCAGTACTTC.

The chain uses TRBV5-1 and TRBJ2-7; 10 bases are a match to TRBD1. The V and J ends lost 4 bases and 4 bases, in that order; junction bases with no gene match: 5. From germline, CDR1 is SGHRS and CDR2 YFSETQ. The CDR3 consists of 14 residues. The CDR3 loop is CASSRDRGGYEQYF. In DNA, the CDR3 is TGCGCCAGCAGCCGGGACAGGGGCGGTTACGAGCAGTACTTC.

The V call is TRBV6-6, the J call TRBJ1-1; no clear D gene. CDR1 is MNHNY, CDR2 SVGAGI, per germline (reference sequence). This CDR3 has 14 residues. V lost 0 bases to trimming and J lost 1 base, with 6 bases between them. Here the CDR3 DNA reads TGTGCCAGCAGTTACTCGGGAGGGAACACTGAAGCTTTCTTT. Protein product: CASSYSGGNTEAFF.

The chain recombines TRBV6-5 with TRBJ2-5, with TRBD1 identical over 8 bases. V shed 6 bases and J 4 bases; nucleotides not matched to a gene: 7. From germline, CDR1 is MNHEY and CDR2 SVGAGI. The CDR3 contains 14 residues. As DNA, the CDR3 is TGTGCCAGCAGGCACACAACAGGGGGAGAGACCCAGTACTTC. Translating gives CASRHTTGGETQYF.

The CDR3 loop is CAWSVGPRVGQPQHF. CDR3 DNA sequence: TGTGCCTGGAGTGTTGGGCCCAGGGTAGGACAGCCCCAGCATTTT. This chain connects TRBV30 to TRBJ1-5, with D possibly matching TRBD1 (5 bases). With 0 bases removed from V and 7 bases from J, the gap between germline ends came to 16 bases. CDR3 length: 15 residues. Germline V CDR1 and CDR2: GTSNPN, SVGIG (reference sequence).

The chain has TRBV6-1 and TRBJ2-1; 14 nucleotides line up with TRBD2. The J segment lost 4 bases and the V segment lost 4 bases, leaving 6 bases of the junction unmatched. The CDR3 totals 17 residues. Germline V gene lookup returns CDR1 MNHNS and CDR2 SASEGT. The CDR3 nucleotides read TGTGCCAGCAGTGGCAGACTAGCGGGAGGGGGTTACAATGAGCAGTTCTTC. This encodes CASSGRLAGGGYNEQFF.

The chain combines TRBV18 with TRBJ2-1; D unresolved. The CDR3 spans 13 residues. Trimming left V 3 bases short and J 6 bases short, with 9 bases between. Germline-derived CDR1 and CDR2 are KGHSH and LQKENI. CDR3 sequence: CASSPDSTNEQFF. For the CDR3, the DNA is TGTGCCAGCTCACCCGACTCCACCAATGAGCAGTTCTTC.

The chain links TRBV7-3 to TRBJ2-1; TRBD2 might be the D (5 bases). This CDR3 is 13 amino acids long. V shed 4 bases and J shed 6 bases, with 10 bases lying between them. Per the germline V gene, CDR1 is SGHTA and CDR2 is FQGTGA. The CDR3 is CASSYRGSNEQFF. The DNA for the CDR3 is TGTGCCAGCAGCTATCGGGGAAGCAATGAGCAGTTCTTC. Combining the CDR3 with reference TRBV7-3 and TRBJ2-1 gives the whole variable domain GAGVSQTPSNKVTEKGKYVELRCDPISGHTALYWYRQSLGQGPEFLIYFQGTGAADDSGLPNDRFFAVRPEGSVSTLKIQRTERGDSAVYLCASSYRGSNEQFFGPGTRLTVL.

The chain has TRBV21-1 and TRBJ1-3; the DNA was not compared with TRBD1, the D call given in the table. TRBV21-1 is designated a pseudogene. The CDR3 length is 15 residues. This CDR3 reads CASSGARRSRHTIYF. The CDR3 bases are TGTGCCAGCAGCGGGGCCCGACGGAGTAGACACACCATATATTTT.

The chain joins TRBV5-1 to TRBJ2-1; 13 bases are a match to TRBD2. The germline CDR1 and CDR2 sequences are SGHRS and YFSETQ. Trimming cost V 3 bases and J 13 bases; bases outside gene matches: 4. CDR3 length equals 13 residues. This CDR3 reads CASSSGTSGKQFF. DNA for the CDR3: TGCGCCAGCAGCTCCGGGACTAGCGGGAAACAGTTCTTC. Full variable domain (remainder filled in from reference TRBV5-1 and TRBJ2-1): KAGVTQTPRYLIKTRGQQVTLSCSPISGHRSVSWYQQTPGQGLQFLFEYFSETQRNKGNFPGRFSGRQFSNSRSEMNVSTLELGDSALYLCASSSGTSGKQFFGPGTRLTVL.

This chain connects TRBV5-1 to TRBJ2-1; perhaps TRBD2 as D (6 bases). V lost 2 bases, J lost 9 bases, and 15 bases lay in between. The length of the CDR3 is 14 residues. The germline V gene encodes CDR1 SGHRS and CDR2 YFSETQ. CDR3 nucleotide sequence: TGCGCCAGCAGCTTCGCGGGACCTCTCGCTGAGCAGTTCTTC. This gives the protein CASSFAGPLAEQFF.